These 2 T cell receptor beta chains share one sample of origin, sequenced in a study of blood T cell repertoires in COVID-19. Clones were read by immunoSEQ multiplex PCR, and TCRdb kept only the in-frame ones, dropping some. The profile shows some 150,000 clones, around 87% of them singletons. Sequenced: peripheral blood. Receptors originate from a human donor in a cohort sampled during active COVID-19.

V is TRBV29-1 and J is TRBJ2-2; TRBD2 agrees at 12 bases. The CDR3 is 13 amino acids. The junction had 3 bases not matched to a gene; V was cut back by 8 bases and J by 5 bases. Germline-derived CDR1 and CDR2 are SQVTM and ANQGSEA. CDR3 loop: CSTGTSGTGELFF. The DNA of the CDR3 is TGCAGCACCGGGACTAGCGGGACCGGGGAGCTGTTTTTT.

The CDR3 reads CASSFTGRDTEAFF. DNA of the CDR3: TGTGCCAGCAGTTTTACAGGGAGGGACACTGAAGCTTTCTTT. V and J are TRBV6-5 and TRBJ1-1; possible D gene TRBD1, 6 bases. From germline, CDR1 is MNHEY and CDR2 SVGAGI. This CDR3 contains 14 residues. V shed 4 bases and J shed 3 bases, with 12 bases lying between them.